This T cell receptor beta chain was obtained from a study of shared clonotypes between healthy human individuals. Execution of the assay was at deep level. Some clones are missing from TCRdb's copy, which holds only in-frame ones; the method was immunoSEQ multiplex PCR. The sample has 550,000 to 750,000 clones, around 92% seen once. This CDR3 is built from 15 residues. Germline CDR1 is MNHEY and CDR2 is SVGAGI. The V and J ends lost 2 bases and 4 bases, in that order; junction bases with no gene match: 3. In this sample, this clone turned up once. It was CD45RO-negative cells, positively selected for CCR7, that made up naive CD8 cells, with terminally differentiated effector memory CD45RA+ cells excluded.

The chain combines TRBV6-5 with TRBJ2-3; 10 bases fit TRBD2. The sequenced material came from naive CD8+ T cells sorted from blood. The clonotype originates from a man between 25 and 39 years old in good health. The CDR3 region is CASSYRLAGADTQYF. CDR3 DNA sequence: TGTGCCAGCAGTTACAGGCTAGCGGGAGCAGATACGCAGTATTTT.